A selection of T cell receptor beta chains follows, all from one sample in a study of cytomegalovirus exposure and HLA in healthy donors. TCRdb's table, derived via immunoSEQ multiplex PCR, lists solely in-frame clones and lacks some. The data show more than 15,000 clones, more than 60% seen once. What was sequenced was PBMCs. These receptors were obtained from a man younger than 35 in good health and CMV-seronegative. The CDR3 runs from the conserved cysteine through the conserved F or W. A D gene is named only where the DNA matches it firmly. Clone size is stated in some rows and not others, as once, few, many or a class when expanded.

d_gene,abundance,v_gene,j_gene,CDR3nt,CDR3aa
TRBD1,NA,TRBV30,TRBJ1-5,TGTGCCTGGAGTCTTCGCAGGGGGTTCGATCAGCCCCAGCATTTT,CAWSLRRGFDQPQHF
NA,NA,TRBV30,TRBJ2-5,TGTGCCTGGAGTGAAGCCCTTGAGACCCAGTACTTC,CAWSEALETQYF
NA,few,TRBV4-1,TRBJ2-1,TGCGCCAGCAGCCAAGTGGACATCTTGTCCTACAATGAGCAGTTCTTC,CASSQVDILSYNEQFF
TRBD1,NA,TRBV5-7,TRBJ1-3,TGTGCCAGCAGCCGGGACAGGACCCCCTCTGGAAACACCATATATTTT,CASSRDRTPSGNTIYF
NA,NA,TRBV18,TRBJ1-6,TGTGCCAGCTCACCATCTACAGGGTATAATTCACCCCTCCACTTT,CASSPSTGYNSPLHF
NA,NA,TRBV5-6,TRBJ1-1,TGTGCCAGCAGCCGCCCTACCGACAGCCAAACTGAAGCTTTCTTT,CASSRPTDSQTEAFF
NA,NA,TRBV29-1,TRBJ1-2,TGCAGCGTTGAAGCCATTGGCCAGTTGGGCTACACCTTC,CSVEAIGQLGYTF
NA,NA,TRBV6-1,TRBJ2-1,TGTGCCAGCAGGCAGGGCTTTGAGCAGTTCTTC,CASRQGFEQFF
TRBD2,NA,TRBV30,TRBJ2-1,TGTGCCTGGGCGACTGGGGGGGTGCGTGAGCAGTTCTTC,CAWATGGVREQFF
TRBD2,NA,TRBV4-1,TRBJ2-5,TGCGCCAGCAGCCAAGCTTTGGGGGGGGAGACCCAGTACTTC,CASSQALGGETQYF
NA,NA,TRBV2,TRBJ2-7,TGTGCCAGCAGCGGACAGGGAGGGCTCGAGCAGTACTTC,CASSGQGGLEQYF
TRBD2,NA,TRBV5-4,TRBJ2-7,TGTGCCAGCTACCCTCCCGGGACTAGCGGGAGGTACGAGCAGTACTTC,CASYPPGTSGRYEQYF
NA,once,TRBV30,TRBJ1-1,TGTGCCTGGAACAGGGTGAACACTGAAGCTTTCTTT,CAWNRVNTEAFF
NA,NA,TRBV4-3,TRBJ2-5,TGCGCCAGCAGCCCCATGACTGGCCAAGAGACCCAGTACTTC,CASSPMTGQETQYF
TRBD1,NA,TRBV25-1,TRBJ1-1,TGTGCCAGCGAAAGACAGGGTGGAGCTTTCTTT,CASERQGGAFF
TRBD2,NA,TRBV5-1,TRBJ2-5,TGCGCCAGCGGACTAGCTGGGAAGGAGACCCAGTACTTC,CASGLAGKETQYF
TRBD1,NA,TRBV9,TRBJ1-4,TGTGCCAGCAGCGAGACAGGGCGAAGAGAAAAACTGTTTTTT,CASSETGRREKLFF
NA,NA,TRBV30,TRBJ2-7,TGTGCCTGGAGCGAGAGCGGGCCTCGCGAGCAGTACTTC,CAWSESGPREQYF
TRBD1,NA,TRBV29-1,TRBJ2-7,TGCAGCGTGAAGGGACAGAGATACGAGCAGTACTTC,CSVKGQRYEQYF
NA,NA,TRBV2,TRBJ1-5,TGTGCCAGCAGTGAAGGACAGAATAGCAATCAGCCCCAGCATTTT,CASSEGQNSNQPQHF
NA,NA,TRBV9,TRBJ1-4,TGTGCCAGCAGTTACAGATCTAATGAAAAACTGTTTTTT,CASSYRSNEKLFF
TRBD1,NA,TRBV6-6,TRBJ1-1,TGTGCCAGCAGATTGGGACAGCATAACACTGAAGCTTTCTTT,CASRLGQHNTEAFF
TRBD2,once,TRBV2,TRBJ2-5,TGTGCCAGCAGGCGGGGACTAGATCCGGAGACCCAGTACTTC,CASRRGLDPETQYF
NA,NA,TRBV30,TRBJ2-3,TGTGCCTGGAGCATTACGGGCACAGATACGCAGTATTTT,CAWSITGTDTQYF
NA,NA,TRBV5-1,TRBJ2-6,TGCGCCAGCAGCTCGTCGTCTGGGGCCAACGTCCTGACTTTC,CASSSSSGANVLTF
TRBD2,NA,TRBV7-2,TRBJ2-1,TGTGCCAGCAGGCCCAGCGGGAGGAGCTCCTACAATGAGCAGTTCTTC,CASRPSGRSSYNEQFF
NA,NA,TRBV25-1,TRBJ1-1,TGTGCCAGCAGTGCCGGGTCGTGGACTGAAGCTTTCTTT,CASSAGSWTEAFF
NA,few,TRBV20-1,TRBJ2-1,TGCAGTGCTAGTGAGGAAAATGAGCAGTTCTTC,CSASEENEQFF
TRBD1,NA,TRBV25-1,TRBJ1-1,TGTGCCAGCAGGGGACAGGGCACTGAAGCTTTCTTT,CASRGQGTEAFF
TRBD1,NA,TRBV29-1,TRBJ2-7,TGCAGCGTGGGACAGGGCGCCTACGAGCAGTACTTC,CSVGQGAYEQYF
TRBD1,NA,TRBV7-2,TRBJ1-5,TGTGCCAGCAGCTTAGGACAGGGTAACAATCAGCCCCAGCATTTT,CASSLGQGNNQPQHF
TRBD1,NA,TRBV6-5,TRBJ1-5,TGTGCCAGCAGTTACTCGCAGGGGGCAGGTCAGCCCCAGCATTTT,CASSYSQGAGQPQHF
NA,NA,TRBV5-6,TRBJ1-2,TGTGCCAGCAGCTCACTGTACGGAGAACAGGGTAACTATGGCTACACCTTC,CASSSLYGEQGNYGYTF
TRBD1,NA,TRBV15,TRBJ1-2,TGTGCCACCAGCACAGGGGACAGTTTCTTCTATGGCTACACCTTC,CATSTGDSFFYGYTF
NA,NA,TRBV7-2,TRBJ2-7,TGTGCCAGCAGCTTACTTGGCCGGGGATCCTACGAGCAGTACTTC,CASSLLGRGSYEQYF
NA,NA,TRBV4-1,TRBJ1-5,TGCGCCAGCAGCCAACTGCAGGGCCGCAATCAGCCCCAGCATTTT,CASSQLQGRNQPQHF
TRBD1,NA,TRBV30,TRBJ2-6,TGTGCCTGGAGTTTCGGACAGGGTGTAACTGGGGCCAACGTCCTGACTTTC,CAWSFGQGVTGANVLTF